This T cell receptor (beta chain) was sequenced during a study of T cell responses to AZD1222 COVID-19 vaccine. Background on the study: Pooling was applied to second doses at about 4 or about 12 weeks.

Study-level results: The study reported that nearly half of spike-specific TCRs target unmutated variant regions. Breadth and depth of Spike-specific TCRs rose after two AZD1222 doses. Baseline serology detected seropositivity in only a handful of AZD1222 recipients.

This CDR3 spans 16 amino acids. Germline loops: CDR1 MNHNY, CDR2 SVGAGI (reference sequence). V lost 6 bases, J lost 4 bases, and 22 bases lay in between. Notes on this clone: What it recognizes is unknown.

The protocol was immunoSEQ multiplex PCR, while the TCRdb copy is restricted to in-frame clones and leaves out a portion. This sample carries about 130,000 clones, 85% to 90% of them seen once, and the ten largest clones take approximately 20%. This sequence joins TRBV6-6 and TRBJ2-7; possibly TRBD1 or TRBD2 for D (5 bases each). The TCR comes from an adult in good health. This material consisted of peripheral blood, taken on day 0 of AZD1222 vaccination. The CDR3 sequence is CASRTLPGAGRYEQYF. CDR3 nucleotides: TGTGCCAGCAGAACCTTGCCCGGGGCGGGCCGATACGAGCAGTACTTC.